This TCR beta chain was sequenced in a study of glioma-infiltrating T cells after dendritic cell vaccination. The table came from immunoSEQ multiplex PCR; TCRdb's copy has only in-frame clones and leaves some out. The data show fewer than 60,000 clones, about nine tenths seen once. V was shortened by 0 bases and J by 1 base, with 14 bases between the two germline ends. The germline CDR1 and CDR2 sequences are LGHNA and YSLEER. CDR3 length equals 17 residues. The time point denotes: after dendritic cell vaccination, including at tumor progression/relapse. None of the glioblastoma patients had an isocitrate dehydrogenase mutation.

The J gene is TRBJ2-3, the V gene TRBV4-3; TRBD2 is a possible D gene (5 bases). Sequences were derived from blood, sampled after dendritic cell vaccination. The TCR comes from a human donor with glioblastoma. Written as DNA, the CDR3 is TGCGCCAGCAGCCAAGATCTTGCTAGCACACGCACAGATACGCAGTATTTT. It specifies CASSQDLASTRTDTQYF.